The next 26 T cell receptor beta chains were all read from a single sample in a study of blood T cell repertoires in COVID-19. Libraries were prepared by immunoSEQ multiplex PCR; TCRdb keeps only in-frame clonotypes and omits some of them. The sample lists 130,000 to 150,000 clones; 65% to 85% were seen once. Sample: peripheral blood. Receptors originate from a man aged 60-69 years with active or convalescent COVID-19.

The chain joins TRBV7-9 to TRBJ1-5; D is perhaps TRBD1 (5 bases). The CDR3 has 13 amino acids. The ends were cut back, 1 base at V and 8 bases at J, with 9 bases in the middle. Germline assignment: CDR1 SEHNR and CDR2 FQNEAQ (reference sequence). CDR3 bases: TGTGCCAGCAGCTTAGGGCAGGACAAGCCCCAGCATTTT. Its protein is CASSLGQDKPQHF.

The CDR3 spells CASSLAGYRVRSSPLHF. The CDR3 region has the DNA TGCGCCAGCAGCTTGGCGGGCTACAGGGTCAGAAGCTCACCCCTCCACTTT. The chain has TRBV5-1 and TRBJ1-6, with D possibly being TRBD1 (6 bases). V was clipped by 0 bases and J by 10 bases, with 20 bases between them. Germline CDR1 SGHRS, CDR2 YFSETQ. This CDR3 has 17 residues.

The chain joins TRBV27 to TRBJ2-7, with 8 bases matching TRBD1. The CDR3 consists of 14 residues. Trimming at V came to 4 bases and at J to 1 base, leaving 3 bases not matched to a gene. Germline CDR1 MNHEY, CDR2 SMNVEV (reference sequence). The CDR3 loop reads CASSYRQGSYEQYF. CDR3 coding DNA: TGTGCCAGCAGTTACAGACAGGGGTCCTACGAGCAGTACTTC.

This clone was picked up one time. This chain joins TRBV5-6 and TRBJ2-7, with 8 bases that match TRBD1. The V segment lost 0 bases and the J segment 5 bases; nucleotides outside the gene matches: 1. The CDR3 loop spans 13 amino acids. Germline CDR1 and CDR2: SGHDT and YYEEEE. CDR3 DNA: TGTGCCAGCAGCTTGGCAGGGGGCGACGAGCAGTACTTC. Encoded protein: CASSLAGGDEQYF. Using reference TRBV5-6 and TRBJ2-7 for the parts outside the CDR3, the full variable domain is DAGVTQSPTHLIKTRGQQVTLRCSPKSGHDTVSWYQQALGQGPQFIFQYYEEEERQRGNFPDRFSGHQFPNYSSELNVNALLLGDSALYLCASSLAGGDEQYFGPGTRLTVT.

The genes are TRBV7-9 and TRBJ2-3; 10 nucleotides match TRBD2. The CDR3 spans 15 residues. V lost 2 bases to trimming and J lost 6 bases; unmatched junction nucleotides: 5. The V gene's germline CDR1 is SEHNR and CDR2 FQNEAQ (reference sequence). CDR3 sequence (DNA): TGTGCCAGCAGCTTACCAGCGGGAGGGCCGGATACGCAGTATTTT. It is translated as CASSLPAGGPDTQYF.

The chain combines TRBV2 with TRBJ2-2, with 8 bases matching TRBD1. Germline loops: CDR1 SNHLY, CDR2 FYNNEI. This CDR3 has 14 residues. Germline trimming cut 8 bases from V and 3 bases from J; bases unmatched to any gene: 5. As DNA, the CDR3 is TGTGCCAGCGGAGGACAGGGAGACACCGGGGAGCTGTTTTTT. Protein product: CASGGQGDTGELFF.

Here the CDR3 DNA reads TGTGCCAGCAGCTTCGGCAGGGAGAACACTGAAGCTTTCTTT. This encodes CASSFGRENTEAFF. The V and J genes are TRBV5-4 and TRBJ1-1; maybe TRBD1 (5 bases). This CDR3 has 14 amino acids. Trimming cost V 2 bases and J 1 base, with 9 bases left between them. CDR1 is SGHNT and CDR2 is YYREEE in the germline V gene (reference sequence).

The J gene is TRBJ1-6, the V gene TRBV28; the D is unclear. The CDR3 sequence is 16 residues long. Germline V CDR1 and CDR2: MDHEN, SYDVKM. V lost 7 bases to trimming and J lost 5 bases, with 18 bases between them. Here the CDR3 DNA reads TGTGCCAGCACCCGGCGGGCCGGAAGGAATAATTCACCCCTCCACTTT. As protein: CASTRRAGRNNSPLHF.

The J gene is TRBJ1-1, the V gene TRBV9; perhaps TRBD1 as D (6 bases). CDR1 is SGDLS and CDR2 is YYNGEE in the germline V gene. With 4 bases removed from V and 9 bases from J, the gap between germline ends came to 13 bases. This CDR3 comprises 12 residues. CDR3 in amino acids: CASSSPGHQAFF. CDR3 coding DNA: TGTGCCAGCAGCTCGCCGGGACATCAAGCTTTCTTT.

The V call is TRBV5-8, the J call TRBJ2-1; perhaps TRBD1 as D (6 bases). Germline V lookup: CDR1 SGHTS, CDR2 YDEGEE. The CDR3 is made up of 15 amino acids. Trimming shortened V by 2 bases and J by 2 bases, and 11 bases separated the two germline ends. The CDR3 here is CASSFRTVAYNEQFF. In DNA form, the CDR3 reads TGTGCCAGCAGCTTTAGGACAGTCGCCTACAATGAGCAGTTCTTC.

V usage is TRBV24-1 and J usage is TRBJ2-7; 7 bases align to TRBD1. CDR3 length: 16 residues. Looked up from germline, CDR1 is KGHDR and CDR2 is SFDVKD. Trimming took 1 base from V and 2 from J; bases not matched to a gene: 7. The CDR3 is CATSDLAGGIPYEQYF. In DNA form, the CDR3 reads TGTGCCACCAGTGATTTAGCAGGGGGAATTCCCTACGAGCAGTACTTC.

J is TRBJ2-7 and V is TRBV7-2; a weak D match, TRBD2 (6 bases). The germline V and J ends were trimmed by 2 bases and 0 bases, with 11 bases remaining between them. CDR1 and CDR2 from the germline V gene are SGHTA and FQGNSA. The CDR3 sequence is 15 residues long. The CDR3 coding sequence is TGTGCCAGCAGCTTATTGGGGGACTTCTCCTACGAGCAGTACTTC. Protein sequence: CASSLLGDFSYEQYF.

The J gene is TRBJ2-5, the V gene TRBV24-1; 8 positions agree with TRBD2. V was pared by 5 bases and J by 1 base, with 14 bases of the junction left unmatched. Germline-derived CDR1 and CDR2 are KGHDR and SFDVKD. The CDR3 contains 18 residues. Here the CDR3 reads CATSVDIPGTRFQETQYF. CDR3 DNA sequence: TGTGCCACCAGTGTTGACATTCCCGGGACTAGGTTCCAAGAGACCCAGTACTTC.

This clone was observed a few times. The chain has TRBV4-2 and TRBJ2-7; 12 nucleotides line up with TRBD1. The CDR3 runs 15 residues. Trimming cost V 3 bases and J 4 bases; bases outside gene matches: 4. Germline V lookup: CDR1 LGHNA, CDR2 YNFKEQ. DNA for the CDR3: TGTGCCAGCAGCCAGGGACAGGGGGCCGAGTACGAGCAGTACTTC. It is translated as CASSQGQGAEYEQYF.

The chain has TRBV28 and TRBJ2-1; 12 bases line up with TRBD2. With 5 bases clipped from V and 8 bases from J, the junction kept 10 bases outside the gene matches. There are 16 residues in the CDR3. The germline gives CDR1 MDHEN, CDR2 SYDVKM. CDR3 sequence reads: CASSRTSGNHLHEQFF. In nucleotides, the CDR3 is TGTGCCAGCAGTCGGACTAGCGGGAACCATTTGCATGAGCAGTTCTTC.

The chain recombines TRBV27 with TRBJ2-1; tentative D call: TRBD1 (5 bases). Germline V gene lookup returns CDR1 MNHEY and CDR2 SMNVEV (reference sequence). The V end was cut by 5 bases, the J end by 7 bases, with 15 bases between. There are 14 residues in the CDR3. CDR3 in DNA: TGTGCCAGCAGTATCGCAAGGGGTGGGAATGAGCAGTTCTTC. Translating gives CASSIARGGNEQFF.

J is TRBJ2-7 and V is TRBV19, with 7 bases lining up with TRBD2. Per the germline V gene, CDR1 is LNHDA and CDR2 is SQIVND (reference sequence). The CDR3 extends over 14 amino acids. The J segment lost 4 bases and the V segment lost 2 bases, leaving 5 bases of the junction unmatched. CDR3: CASSISRGVYEQYF. The CDR3 coding sequence is TGTGCCAGTAGTATATCTCGGGGGGTGTACGAGCAGTACTTC. Filled out from reference TRBV19 and TRBJ2-7, the complete variable domain reads DGGITQSPKYLFRKEGQNVTLSCEQNLNHDAMYWYRQDPGQGLRLIYYSQIVNDFQKGDIAEGYSVSREKKESFPLTVTSAQKNPTAFYLCASSISRGVYEQYFGPGTRLTVT.

V and J are TRBV4-3 and TRBJ2-7; 8 bases fit TRBD1. Germline lookup yields CDR1 LGHNA and CDR2 YSLEER. CDR3 size: 15 residues. V lost 4 bases, J lost 0 bases, and 5 bases stayed unmatched. The CDR3, as DNA: TGCGCCAGCAGCCGGACCGGACAGGGCTCCTACGAGCAGTACTTC. Translated, it gives CASSRTGQGSYEQYF.

On this clone: Other DNA sequences in this specimen translate into the identical CDR3. This CDR3 is CASSQGRASGNEQFF. The CDR3 DNA follows: TGTGCCAGCAGCCAAGGTCGAGCTAGCGGCAATGAGCAGTTCTTC. This sequence joins TRBV3-1 (or the pseudogene TRBV3-2) and TRBJ2-1; 7 nucleotides match TRBD2. The CDR3 has 15 residues. Trimming removed 1 base from V and 6 bases from J; junction bases left unmatched: 6. In germline, CDR1 is LGHDT, CDR2 YNNKEL (reference sequence).

This clone has more than one count but fewer than ten. This sequence joins TRBV7-2 and TRBJ2-7; TRBD1 agrees at 11 bases. Germline V gene lookup returns CDR1 SGHTA and CDR2 FQGNSA. Unmatched junction bases numbered 9, after V lost 5 bases and J lost 3 bases. This CDR3 is built from 16 residues. For the CDR3, the DNA is TGTGCCAGCAGCAACGCCGGGACAGGGGGGCTCTACGAGCAGTACTTC. This codes for CASSNAGTGGLYEQYF.

In DNA, the CDR3 is TGTGCCACCAGGGGACTAGCAACAGATACGCAGTATTTT. Its protein is CATRGLATDTQYF. The chain recombines TRBV24-1 with TRBJ2-3; TRBD2 matches at 9 bases. The J segment lost 3 bases and the V segment lost 7 bases, leaving 1 base of the junction unmatched. This CDR3 region has 13 residues. Germline V gene data show CDR1 as KGHDR and CDR2 as SFDVKD.

V is TRBV15 and J is TRBJ2-7; TRBD1 agrees at 7 bases. Germline CDR1 LNHNV, CDR2 YYDKDF (reference sequence). The CDR3 runs to 14 residues. V lost 8 bases, J lost 2 bases, and 9 bases stayed unmatched. CDR3 sequence reads: CATPPRDRTYEQYF. CDR3 nucleotides: TGTGCCACCCCCCCCCGGGACAGAACCTACGAGCAGTACTTC.

A single count supports this clone. The J gene is TRBJ2-7, the V gene TRBV28; 8 nucleotides line up with TRBD1. Germline V CDR1 and CDR2: MDHEN, SYDVKM. The CDR3 extends over 14 amino acids. V dropped 9 bases and J dropped 3; count of bases not matched to a gene: 10. The CDR3 nucleotides read TGTGCCAGTCTAAACAGGGGGATGTACTACGAGCAGTACTTC. Protein sequence: CASLNRGMYYEQYF.

This clone was observed a handful of times. The chain is built from TRBV9 and TRBJ2-7; no firm D call. V lost 0 bases to trimming and J lost 0 bases, with 13 bases between them. CDR1 SGDLS and CDR2 YYNGEE come from the germline V gene. The CDR3 loop spans 16 amino acids. CDR3 nucleotides: TGTGCCAGCAGCGTAGAGAGCAGACTTCTCTCCTACGAGCAGTACTTC. Translation gives CASSVESRLLSYEQYF.

In regard to this clone: The sample carries other DNA sequences with the same CDR3. The chain recombines TRBV10-3 with TRBJ1-2, with TRBD1 matching over 9 bases. The CDR3 runs to 14 residues. Germline V gene sequence: CDR1 ENHRY, CDR2 SYGVKD. V dropped 3 bases and J dropped 5; count of bases not matched to a gene: 4. The CDR3 DNA is TGTGCCATCAGTGAAAGGGACAGGGATTATGGCTACACCTTC. Residues: CAISERDRDYGYTF.

The chain uses TRBV7-9 and TRBJ1-4, with 10 bases fitting TRBD1. V trimming: 5 bases; J trimming: 5 bases; junction bases outside the gene matches: 5. The CDR3 sequence is 15 residues long. In germline, CDR1 is SEHNR, CDR2 FQNEAQ (reference sequence). CDR3 coding DNA: TGTGCCAGCAGCGCGTGGGACAGGGGCAATGAAAAACTGTTTTTT. Amino acids: CASSAWDRGNEKLFF.